This is a list of T cell receptor beta chains from one sample in a study of T cells after yellow fever vaccination. TCRdb passed the 5' RACE reads through MiXCR, listing each CDR3 protein once. The repertoire holds some 500,000 distinct CDR3 sequences, with roughly 12% as singletons. The sequencing used PBMCs, collected on the day of the yellow fever booster vaccination. The receptor source for this set is a young man who received the YFV17D yellow fever vaccine. CDR3s include the opening cysteine and the closing phenylalanine or tryptophan. The order of the fields is CDR3 DNA, CDR3 protein, V gene, J gene, clone size, D gene. A D gene is named only where the DNA matches it firmly. Part of the rows lack a size; the others show once, few, many or a class for expanded clones.

cdr3_nt: TGCAGCGGGACAGGGCTGGGGTCAGATACGCAGTATTTT
cdr3_aa: CSGTGLGSDTQYF
v_call: TRBV29-1
j_call: TRBJ2-3
clone_size: few
d_call: TRBD1

cdr3_nt: TGTGCCAGCAGCCAAGACTACTACGAGCAGTACTTC
cdr3_aa: CASSQDYYEQYF
v_call: TRBV14
j_call: TRBJ2-7
clone_size: -
d_call: -

cdr3_nt: TGTGCCAGCAGCTTGGGGGGGGGGCAGGGAGTTCGTTACGAGCAGTACTTC
cdr3_aa: CASSLGGGQGVRYEQYF
v_call: TRBV5-4
j_call: TRBJ2-7
clone_size: -
d_call: -

cdr3_nt: TGCAGTGCCCCGGGCATAAAAAACATTCAGTACTTC
cdr3_aa: CSAPGIKNIQYF
v_call: TRBV20-1
j_call: TRBJ2-4
clone_size: few
d_call: -

cdr3_nt: TGTGCCAGCAGCTTTGGGGGGACAGGGAGGAGAGATACGCAGTATTTT
cdr3_aa: CASSFGGTGRRDTQYF
v_call: TRBV7-2
j_call: TRBJ2-3
clone_size: many
d_call: TRBD1

cdr3_nt: TGTGCCAGCAGCGCGACTAGCGGGAGTTATACGCAGTATTTT
cdr3_aa: CASSATSGSYTQYF
v_call: TRBV9
j_call: TRBJ2-3
clone_size: -
d_call: TRBD2

cdr3_nt: TGTGCCTGGAGTCTGTCTGCCCTTAATGAGCAGTTCTTC
cdr3_aa: CAWSLSALNEQFF
v_call: TRBV30
j_call: TRBJ2-1
clone_size: -
d_call: -

cdr3_nt: TGTGCCAGCAGGCAGGGCTCTATAAGCTATGGCTACACCTTC
cdr3_aa: CASRQGSISYGYTF
v_call: TRBV27
j_call: TRBJ1-2
clone_size: few
d_call: -

cdr3_nt: TGTGCCAGCAGCCCGGGACTAGCTGTCGAGCAGTACTTC
cdr3_aa: CASSPGLAVEQYF
v_call: TRBV13
j_call: TRBJ2-7
clone_size: -
d_call: TRBD2

cdr3_nt: TGTGCCAGCAGTGACGGTTATGAGCAGTTCTTC
cdr3_aa: CASSDGYEQFF
v_call: TRBV6-4
j_call: TRBJ2-1
clone_size: -
d_call: -

cdr3_nt: TGTGCCAGCAGCCAAGCGGCTAGCGGGCGGAATGAGCAGTTCTTC
cdr3_aa: CASSQAASGRNEQFF
v_call: TRBV4-2
j_call: TRBJ2-1
clone_size: -
d_call: TRBD2

cdr3_nt: TGTGCCAGCACCCCTGGGGTAGCGGGAGTCCCCTACGAGCAGTACTTC
cdr3_aa: CASTPGVAGVPYEQYF
v_call: TRBV28
j_call: TRBJ2-7
clone_size: many
d_call: TRBD2

cdr3_nt: TGTGCCAGCAGTCCCCGACAGGGTACCTATGGCTACACCTTC
cdr3_aa: CASSPRQGTYGYTF
v_call: TRBV27
j_call: TRBJ1-2
clone_size: few
d_call: TRBD1

cdr3_nt: TGCAGCGTGAACCTGGACCCTTACAATGAAAAACTGTTTTTT
cdr3_aa: CSVNLDPYNEKLFF
v_call: TRBV29-1
j_call: TRBJ1-4
clone_size: -
d_call: -

cdr3_nt: TGTGCCAGCAGCCCATCTTGGGGGGCGCCACCCTCAACCGGGGAGCTGTTTTTT
cdr3_aa: CASSPSWGAPPSTGELFF
v_call: TRBV14
j_call: TRBJ2-2
clone_size: -
d_call: -

cdr3_nt: TGTGCCACCAGCAGAGTGACGGGACGCTACAATGAGCAGTTCTTC
cdr3_aa: CATSRVTGRYNEQFF
v_call: TRBV15
j_call: TRBJ2-1
clone_size: few
d_call: -

cdr3_nt: TGTGCCAGCAGCCTCGAGGGCACTAGCACAGATACGCAGTATTTT
cdr3_aa: CASSLEGTSTDTQYF
v_call: TRBV9
j_call: TRBJ2-3
clone_size: few
d_call: -

cdr3_nt: TGTGCCAGCAGCCGCGGGACAGGCAACTATGGCTACACCTTC
cdr3_aa: CASSRGTGNYGYTF
v_call: TRBV7-2
j_call: TRBJ1-2
clone_size: few
d_call: TRBD1

cdr3_nt: TGCGCCAGCAGCCAAGAGGGGGGGCTAATCGGGGAGCTGTTTTTT
cdr3_aa: CASSQEGGLIGELFF
v_call: TRBV4-1
j_call: TRBJ2-2
clone_size: -
d_call: -

cdr3_nt: TGTGCCATCAGTGAGGACCAGAACACTGAAGCTTTCTTT
cdr3_aa: CAISEDQNTEAFF
v_call: TRBV10-3
j_call: TRBJ1-1
clone_size: -
d_call: -

cdr3_nt: TGCGCCAGCAGCTTACTAGCGGGAGTTGGGGGCGTTGAGCAGTTCTTC
cdr3_aa: CASSLLAGVGGVEQFF
v_call: TRBV5-1
j_call: TRBJ2-1
clone_size: few
d_call: TRBD2

cdr3_nt: TGTGCCAGCAGTGGAGGGACGGGGACTGGGGCCAACGTCCTGACTTTC
cdr3_aa: CASSGGTGTGANVLTF
v_call: TRBV25-1
j_call: TRBJ2-6
clone_size: -
d_call: -

cdr3_nt: TGTGCCAGCAGGGAATCAGGGACCTACAATGAGCAGTTCTTC
cdr3_aa: CASRESGTYNEQFF
v_call: TRBV25-1
j_call: TRBJ2-1
clone_size: many
d_call: -

cdr3_nt: TGTGCCAGCAGGGCCGGGACAGGGTTCAACAATGAGCAGTTCTTC
cdr3_aa: CASRAGTGFNNEQFF
v_call: TRBV2
j_call: TRBJ2-1
clone_size: few
d_call: TRBD1

cdr3_nt: TGTGCCAGCACCTCAAGCGGGCAGATCTACGAGCAGTACTTC
cdr3_aa: CASTSSGQIYEQYF
v_call: TRBV12-3/TRBV12-4
j_call: TRBJ2-7
clone_size: few
d_call: -

cdr3_nt: TGTGCCAGCAGTGCCGGACAGGGTTCAGGAAACACCATATATTTT
cdr3_aa: CASSAGQGSGNTIYF
v_call: TRBV25-1
j_call: TRBJ1-3
clone_size: -
d_call: TRBD1

cdr3_nt: TGCAGTGCTAATCGTTTTTTGGCCGAAACTCCCTACGAGCAGTACTTC
cdr3_aa: CSANRFLAETPYEQYF
v_call: TRBV20-1
j_call: TRBJ2-7
clone_size: -
d_call: -

cdr3_nt: TGCAGTGCTAGAGAAGGGCTAGCGGGGGCCTACAATGAGCAGTTCTTC
cdr3_aa: CSAREGLAGAYNEQFF
v_call: TRBV20-1
j_call: TRBJ2-1
clone_size: -
d_call: TRBD2

cdr3_nt: TGTGCCACCAGCCTTTCTGCGGCAGATACGCAGTATTTT
cdr3_aa: CATSLSAADTQYF
v_call: TRBV15
j_call: TRBJ2-3
clone_size: -
d_call: -

cdr3_nt: TGTGCCAGCAGCTTCGGGAGGGCGGGGGAGACCCAGTACTTC
cdr3_aa: CASSFGRAGETQYF
v_call: TRBV7-9
j_call: TRBJ2-5
clone_size: -
d_call: TRBD2

cdr3_nt: TGTGCCAGCAGTGGGAGGGGTTCTGGGGCCAACGTCCTGACTTTC
cdr3_aa: CASSGRGSGANVLTF
v_call: TRBV5-4
j_call: TRBJ2-6
clone_size: few
d_call: TRBD2

cdr3_nt: TGTGCCAGCAGCCACACAGGACTAGCGGGAGGATCAGATACGCAGTATTTT
cdr3_aa: CASSHTGLAGGSDTQYF
v_call: TRBV14
j_call: TRBJ2-3
clone_size: -
d_call: TRBD2

cdr3_nt: TGCGCCAGCAAATTAACGAACTATAATTCACCCCTCCACTTT
cdr3_aa: CASKLTNYNSPLHF
v_call: TRBV5-1
j_call: TRBJ1-6
clone_size: few
d_call: -

cdr3_nt: TGTGCCAGCAGCTTAAGGATGGAAGCTTTCTTT
cdr3_aa: CASSLRMEAFF
v_call: TRBV7-9
j_call: TRBJ1-1
clone_size: -
d_call: -

cdr3_nt: TGCAGTGCTAGAGCGGACGGGAACACCGGGGAGCTGTTTTTT
cdr3_aa: CSARADGNTGELFF
v_call: TRBV20-1
j_call: TRBJ2-2
clone_size: few
d_call: -

cdr3_nt: TGCGCCAGCAGCCAAGACCGGACCTACTATGGCTACACCTTC
cdr3_aa: CASSQDRTYYGYTF
v_call: TRBV4-1
j_call: TRBJ1-2
clone_size: few
d_call: -

cdr3_nt: TGCAGCGCCCAAACACAGCAGGCTGGAAACACCATATATTTT
cdr3_aa: CSAQTQQAGNTIYF
v_call: TRBV29-1
j_call: TRBJ1-3
clone_size: -
d_call: -

cdr3_nt: TGTGCCAGCAGCCATGGGGGGTGGAAACCCTACGAGCAGTACTTC
cdr3_aa: CASSHGGWKPYEQYF
v_call: TRBV14
j_call: TRBJ2-7
clone_size: few
d_call: -

cdr3_nt: TGCGCCAGCAGCTTAGGGACAGGGAGTTATCAGCCCCAGCATTTT
cdr3_aa: CASSLGTGSYQPQHF
v_call: TRBV5-1
j_call: TRBJ1-5
clone_size: -
d_call: TRBD1

cdr3_nt: TGTGCCAGCAGTTTCATCCTAGCGGGAAACTACGAGCAGTACTTC
cdr3_aa: CASSFILAGNYEQYF
v_call: TRBV28
j_call: TRBJ2-7
clone_size: -
d_call: TRBD2

cdr3_nt: TGTGCCAGCAGCTCCCGACAGGGTTACACTGAAGCTTTCTTT
cdr3_aa: CASSSRQGYTEAFF
v_call: TRBV7-2
j_call: TRBJ1-1
clone_size: -
d_call: TRBD1

cdr3_nt: TGCGCCAGCAGCATTAGCGGGATCTGGGAGACCCAGTACTTC
cdr3_aa: CASSISGIWETQYF
v_call: TRBV5-1
j_call: TRBJ2-5
clone_size: many
d_call: TRBD2

cdr3_nt: TGCAGTGCTACAGGGGGCGAAGGGGAGCCCCAGCATTTT
cdr3_aa: CSATGGEGEPQHF
v_call: TRBV20-1
j_call: TRBJ1-5
clone_size: -
d_call: TRBD1

cdr3_nt: TGTGCCAGCACCCAAGAGAGGGGGAGCACTGAAGCTTTCTTT
cdr3_aa: CASTQERGSTEAFF
v_call: TRBV11-2
j_call: TRBJ1-1
clone_size: few
d_call: -

cdr3_nt: TGTGCCAGCAGTTACTCGAACGGACTAGTTGTCGATGAGCAGTTCTTC
cdr3_aa: CASSYSNGLVVDEQFF
v_call: TRBV6-5
j_call: TRBJ2-1
clone_size: few
d_call: TRBD2